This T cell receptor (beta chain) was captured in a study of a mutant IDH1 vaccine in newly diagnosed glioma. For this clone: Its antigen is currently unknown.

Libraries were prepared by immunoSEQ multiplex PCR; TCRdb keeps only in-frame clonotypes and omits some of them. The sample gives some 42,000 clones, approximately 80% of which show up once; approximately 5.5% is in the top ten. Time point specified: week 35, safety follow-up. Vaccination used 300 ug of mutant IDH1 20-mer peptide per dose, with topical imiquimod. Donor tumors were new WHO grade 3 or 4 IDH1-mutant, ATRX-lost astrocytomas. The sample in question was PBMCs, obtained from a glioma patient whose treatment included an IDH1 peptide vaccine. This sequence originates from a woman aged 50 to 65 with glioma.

The CDR3 sequence: CASSQSRGQLGNYGYTF. The CDR3 nucleotides are TGCGCCAGCAGCCAAAGCCGGGGACAGCTGGGTAACTATGGCTACACCTTC. The chain employs TRBV4-1 and TRBJ1-2, with 7 nucleotides matching TRBD1. V shed 2 bases and J 1 base; nucleotides not matched to a gene: 10. The CDR3 covers 17 residues. Germline V CDR1 and CDR2: MGHRA, YSYEKL.